This T cell receptor beta chain was sequenced for a study of shared clonotypes between healthy human individuals. Every subset had its genomic DNA shared out evenly among several immunoSEQ plates. TCRdb's table, derived via immunoSEQ multiplex PCR, lists solely in-frame clones and lacks some. The sample contains hundreds of thousands of clones, roughly 79% of which appear only once. Healthy HIV-negative adults without recent acute infections or vaccinations served as donors. The donors were all Caucasian adults (living in Nashville, Tennessee). Study findings and constraints: Sample collection involved blood only; tissue repertoires are likely different.

Notes on this clone: The antigen remains undetermined.

CDR1 MDHEN and CDR2 SYDVKM come from the germline V gene. Trimming took 6 bases from V and 4 from J; bases not matched to a gene: 11. This CDR3 contains 15 residues. This clonotype was obtained from a woman between 35 and 50 years old in good health. Some clones in this sample may be carry-over from other donors' samples. The chain couples TRBV28 to TRBJ1-2; 7 bases align to TRBD1. Sequencing input: PBMCs. CDR3 amino acids: CASSLPQGTGYGYTF. The CDR3 DNA is TGTGCCAGCAGCCTGCCACAGGGGACCGGCTATGGCTACACCTTC.